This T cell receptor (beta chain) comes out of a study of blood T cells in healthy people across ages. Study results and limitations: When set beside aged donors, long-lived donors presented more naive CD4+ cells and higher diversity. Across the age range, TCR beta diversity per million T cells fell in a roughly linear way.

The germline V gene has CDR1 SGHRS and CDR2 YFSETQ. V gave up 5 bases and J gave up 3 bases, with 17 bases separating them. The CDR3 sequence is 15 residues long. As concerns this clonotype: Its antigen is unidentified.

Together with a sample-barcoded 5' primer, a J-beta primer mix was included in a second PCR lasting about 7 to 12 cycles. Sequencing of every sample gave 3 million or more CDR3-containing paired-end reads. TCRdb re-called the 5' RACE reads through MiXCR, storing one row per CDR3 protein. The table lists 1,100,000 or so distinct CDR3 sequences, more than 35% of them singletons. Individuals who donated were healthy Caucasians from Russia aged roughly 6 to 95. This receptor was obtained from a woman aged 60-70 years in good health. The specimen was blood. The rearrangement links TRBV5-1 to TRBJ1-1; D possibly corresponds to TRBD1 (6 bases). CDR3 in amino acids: CASSTGRSEYTEAFF. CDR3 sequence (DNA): TGCGCCAGCAGTACAGGGAGGTCGGAGTACACTGAAGCTTTCTTT.